The sequence of this T cell receptor (beta chain) was determined in a study of glioma-infiltrating T cells. Using RNA template, CDR3s of TCR alpha and beta were amplified with iRepertoire arm-PCR. Input was roughly 85-400 ng of tissue mRNA or PBMC total RNA. TCRdb re-analysed the multiplex PCR reads in MiXCR, keeping a single row per CDR3 protein. The table records around 100,000 distinct CDR3 sequences, less than 30% of them present only once. Turning to this clonotype: Its target is unknown.

Study results and caveats: Tissue-blood divergence was below expectation in non-neoplastic patients, above in gliomas. Very few CDR3 sequences were shared between tissue and blood.

This TCR derives from a human donor with low-grade glioma or glioblastoma, undergoing nonglioma brain surgery, or in good health (not recorded which). Sequenced: glioma tissue, nonneoplastic brain tissue, or PBMCs (not recorded which).

CDR3 bases: TGTGCCAGCTCACCGACTAGCGGGCAAGAGACCCAGTACTTC. It codes for CASSPTSGQETQYF. The rearrangement joins TRBV18 to TRBJ2-5; TRBD2 matches 10 bases. The junction had 0 bases not matched to a gene; V was cut back by 3 bases and J by 2 bases. The CDR3 has 14 amino acids. Germline V lookup: CDR1 KGHSH, CDR2 LQKENI.